Sequencing of this T cell receptor beta chain was carried out in a study of siplizumab effects on memory and regulatory T cells. Of note for this clone: What it binds is not known.

Study findings and constraints: Proliferating Tregs' suppressive function in siplizumab cultures went unconfirmed. Only a minor fraction of alloreactive clones mapped to unstimulated subsets. It seemed that naive T cells were more diverse than memory cells and were major contributors to the alloresponse.

CDR1 is ENHRY and CDR2 is SYGVKD in the germline V gene. With 6 bases removed from V and 0 bases from J, the gap between germline ends came to 8 bases. CDR3 length equals 14 residues. Generated by immunoSEQ multiplex PCR, the TCRdb table keeps only in-frame clones and is missing some. The sample lists approximately 120,000 clones; approximately 92% were seen once. The sample consisted of non-Treg CD4+ T cells sorted from blood. The chain employs TRBV10-3 and TRBJ1-4, with unresolved D. This TCR was recovered from a human donor in good health. The CDR3 DNA reads as TGTGCCATCAGGGACGGGACAACTAATGAAAAACTGTTTTTT. This gives the protein CAIRDGTTNEKLFF.